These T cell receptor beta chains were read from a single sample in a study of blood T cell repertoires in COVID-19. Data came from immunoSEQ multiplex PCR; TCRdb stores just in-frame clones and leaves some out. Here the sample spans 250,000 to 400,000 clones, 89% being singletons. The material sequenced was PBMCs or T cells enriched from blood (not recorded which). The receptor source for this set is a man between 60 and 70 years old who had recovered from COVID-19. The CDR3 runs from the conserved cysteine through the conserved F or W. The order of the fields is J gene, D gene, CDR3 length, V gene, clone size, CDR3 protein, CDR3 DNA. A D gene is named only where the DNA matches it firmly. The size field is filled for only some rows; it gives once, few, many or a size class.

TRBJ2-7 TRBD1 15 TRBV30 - CAWSWGDRGLHEQYF TGTGCCTGGAGTTGGGGGGACAGGGGCCTTCACGAGCAGTACTTC
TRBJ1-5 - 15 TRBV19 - CASSIIGVSNQPQHF TGTGCCAGTAGTATTATTGGAGTAAGCAATCAGCCCCAGCATTTT
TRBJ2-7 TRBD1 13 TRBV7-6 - CASSRQGYGEQYF TGTGCCAGCAGCCGACAGGGCTACGGGGAGCAGTACTTC
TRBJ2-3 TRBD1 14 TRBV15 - CATSIRQGPDTQYF TGTGCCACCAGCATTCGACAGGGTCCAGATACGCAGTATTTT
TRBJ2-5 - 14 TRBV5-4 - CASSEAQGGETQYF TGTGCCAGCAGCGAGGCCCAGGGTGGCGAGACCCAGTACTTC
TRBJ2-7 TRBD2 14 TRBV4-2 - CASSLKAGTYEQYF TGTGCCAGCAGCCTAAAAGCGGGGACCTACGAGCAGTACTTC
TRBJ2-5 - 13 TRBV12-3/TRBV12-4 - CASSLTGLETQYF TGTGCCAGCAGTCTTACAGGGCTGGAGACCCAGTACTTC
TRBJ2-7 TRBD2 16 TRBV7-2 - CASSLAQSGRSHEQYF TGTGCCAGCAGCTTAGCGCAAAGCGGGAGAAGCCACGAGCAGTACTTC
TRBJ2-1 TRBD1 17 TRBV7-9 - CASSSNSGTGGYNEQFF TGTGCCAGCAGCTCAAATTCCGGGACAGGGGGCTACAATGAGCAGTTCTTC
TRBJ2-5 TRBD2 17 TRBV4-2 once CASSQDRSGRGSETQYF TGTGCCAGCAGCCAAGATAGGTCGGGGAGGGGTTCAGAGACCCAGTACTTC
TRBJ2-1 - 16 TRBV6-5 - CASSYYRGTAVYEQFF TGTGCCAGCAGTTACTACCGCGGGACGGCTGTTTATGAGCAGTTCTTC
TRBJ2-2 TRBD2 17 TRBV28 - CASRPGGTSGTNGELFF TGTGCCAGCAGGCCGGGAGGGACTAGCGGGACTAACGGGGAGCTGTTTTTT
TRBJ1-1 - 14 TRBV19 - CASRARQRDTEAFF TGTGCCAGTAGGGCGCGGCAGAGGGACACTGAAGCTTTCTTT
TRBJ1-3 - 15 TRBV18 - CASSLQGLPGNTIYF TGTGCCAGCTCACTCCAGGGTTTACCTGGAAACACCATATATTTT
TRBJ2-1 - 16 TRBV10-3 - CATSGQGSFSYNEQFF TGTGCCACCAGTGGGCAGGGAAGCTTCTCCTACAATGAGCAGTTCTTC
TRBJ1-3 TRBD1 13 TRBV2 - CASIGTGGNTIYF TGTGCCAGCATTGGGACAGGGGGAAACACCATATATTTT
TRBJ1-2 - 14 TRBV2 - CASTSGPPFYGYTF TGTGCCAGCACCTCTGGGCCTCCATTCTATGGCTACACCTTC
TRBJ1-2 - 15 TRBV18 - CASSPLGGETYGYTF TGTGCCAGCTCGCCGCTAGGGGGAGAGACCTATGGCTACACCTTC
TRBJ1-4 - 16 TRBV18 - CASSELEGATNEKLFF TGTGCCAGCTCGGAACTAGAGGGTGCAACTAATGAAAAACTGTTTTTT
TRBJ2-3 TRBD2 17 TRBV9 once CASSSRTSGSASDTQYF TGTGCCAGCAGCTCCCGGACTAGCGGGAGCGCGTCGGATACGCAGTATTTT
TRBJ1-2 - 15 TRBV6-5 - CASSYTEPGGYGYTF TGTGCCAGCAGTTATACAGAGCCGGGGGGCTATGGCTACACCTTC
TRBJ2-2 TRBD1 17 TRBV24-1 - CATSDTIRDRNTGELFF TGTGCCACCAGTGACACCATCCGGGACAGAAACACCGGGGAGCTGTTTTTT
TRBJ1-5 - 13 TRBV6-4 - CASSATVNQPQHF TGTGCCAGCAGTGCGACAGTAAATCAGCCCCAGCATTTT
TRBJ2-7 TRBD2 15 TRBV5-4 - CASSARASGRDEQYF TGTGCCAGCAGTGCACGGGCTAGCGGGAGGGACGAGCAGTACTTC
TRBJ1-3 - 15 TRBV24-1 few CATSGGPGSGNTIYF TGTGCCACCAGTGGAGGCCCCGGCTCTGGAAACACCATATATTTT
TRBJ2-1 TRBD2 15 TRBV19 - CASSMRREGLNEQFF TGTGCCAGTAGTATGCGGCGGGAGGGCCTTAATGAGCAGTTCTTC
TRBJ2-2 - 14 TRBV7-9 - CASSLASSSGELFF TGTGCCAGCAGCTTAGCCAGTTCTTCCGGGGAGCTGTTTTTT
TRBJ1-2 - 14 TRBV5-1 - CASSYYRAGDGYTF TGCGCCAGCAGCTATTACAGGGCAGGAGATGGCTACACCTTC
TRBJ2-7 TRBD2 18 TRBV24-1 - CATSDLGLAGGPPYEQYF TGTGCCACCAGTGATTTAGGGCTAGCGGGAGGCCCGCCCTACGAGCAGTACTTC